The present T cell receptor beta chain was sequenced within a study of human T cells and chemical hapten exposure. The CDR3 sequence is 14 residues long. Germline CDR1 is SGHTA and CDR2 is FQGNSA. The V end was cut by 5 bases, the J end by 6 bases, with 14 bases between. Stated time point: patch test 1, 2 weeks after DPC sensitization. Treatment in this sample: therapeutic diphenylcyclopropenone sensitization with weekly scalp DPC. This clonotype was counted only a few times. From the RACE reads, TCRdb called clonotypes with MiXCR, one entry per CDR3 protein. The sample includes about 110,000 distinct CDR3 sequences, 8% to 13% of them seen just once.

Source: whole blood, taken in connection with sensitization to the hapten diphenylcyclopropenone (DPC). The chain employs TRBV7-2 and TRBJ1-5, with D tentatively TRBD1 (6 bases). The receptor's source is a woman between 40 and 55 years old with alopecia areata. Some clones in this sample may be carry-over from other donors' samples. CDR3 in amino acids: CASSRTVTGQPQHF. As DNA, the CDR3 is TGTGCCAGCAGCCGGACAGTTACGGGTCAGCCCCAGCATTTT.